Sequencing of this T cell receptor beta chain was carried out in a study of Ad26.COV2.S vaccination and SARS-CoV-2 variants. Study in general: Ad26.COV2.S given intramuscularly, once or twice 56 days apart.

Overall study results and limits: It is possible that the TCR breadth and depth analyses underestimated the total T cell responses.

Treatment in this sample: 15 to 20 received Ad26.COV2.S at low or high dose, single or two shots; 5 received placebo; per-sample allocation not given. Samples analyzed were those drawn on day 63 after the first vaccine or placebo injection. Some clones are missing from TCRdb's copy, which holds only in-frame ones; the method was immunoSEQ multiplex PCR. The sample shows 350,000 to 500,000 clones, about 90% of them seen only once. Worth noting for this clone: What it binds is unknown.

The V gene end was trimmed by 3 bases and the J gene end by 8 bases; junction bases not matched to a gene: 7. Germline CDR1 and CDR2: KGHDR and SFDVKD. The CDR3 is made up of 16 amino acids. The source material was peripheral blood, sampled in a trial of Ad26.COV2.S vaccine versus placebo. This TCR was recovered from a person aged 18-60 years who received the Ad26.COV2.S COVID-19 vaccine or a placebo. The chain couples TRBV24-1 to TRBJ2-1, with 12 bases matching TRBD1. The CDR3 loop reads CATSDGTGTGGHEQFF. The CDR3, as DNA: TGTGCCACCAGTGATGGGACCGGGACAGGGGGCCATGAGCAGTTCTTC.